These 28 T cell receptor beta chains originate from one sample sequenced in a study of T cells after yellow fever vaccination. TCRdb re-analysed the 5' RACE reads in MiXCR, keeping a single row per CDR3 protein. Altogether 250,000 or so distinct CDR3 sequences are present, 6.9% being singletons, with the ten largest covering around 0.9%. Source: CD4+ T cells sorted from PBMCs, taken 15 days after the yellow fever booster vaccination. Source of these receptors: a man aged 25-40 years who received the YFV17D yellow fever vaccine.

This clonotype was seen repeatedly, ten times or more. The CDR3 protein is CASSAPLLAGGSSGELFF. The CDR3 bases are TGTGCCAGCAGCGCCCCATTACTAGCGGGAGGTTCCTCCGGGGAGCTGTTTTTT. V usage is TRBV7-6 and J usage is TRBJ2-2; 12 nucleotides align to TRBD2. J gave up 6 bases and V 5 bases, and 13 bases lay outside the gene matches. This CDR3 is built from 18 residues. Germline lookup yields CDR1 SGHVS and CDR2 FNYEAQ.

This clonotype has more than one count but fewer than ten. The chain has TRBV10-2 and TRBJ2-2; D may be TRBD1 or TRBD2 (5 bases each). There are 18 residues in the CDR3. Germline V gene sequence: CDR1 WSHSY, CDR2 SAAADI. V was cut by 6 bases and J by 0 bases, with 20 bases left in between. CDR3 loop: CASSSPQSGTTNTGELFF. As DNA, the CDR3 is TGCGCCAGCAGCTCACCACAAAGTGGGACGACGAACACCGGGGAGCTGTTTTTT.

This clonotype occurred a few times. The chain is built from TRBV7-2 and TRBJ2-5; possibly TRBD2 for D (6 bases). This CDR3 spans 15 amino acids. Trimming took off 2 bases at V and 4 bases at J, with 14 bases between the two ends. The germline gives CDR1 SGHTA, CDR2 FQGNSA. CDR3: CASSLSGGEGETQYF. The CDR3 DNA reads as TGTGCCAGCAGCTTATCCGGGGGAGAGGGAGAGACCCAGTACTTC.

This clonotype was recorded many times. J is TRBJ2-5 and V is TRBV7-2; no reliable D call. Germline V gene data show CDR1 as SGHTA and CDR2 as FQGNSA. V was cut by 4 bases and J by 4 bases, with 4 bases left in between. The CDR3 length is 11 residues. Here the CDR3 reads CASSSIETQYF. The CDR3 bases are TGTGCCAGCAGCTCGATAGAGACCCAGTACTTC. Drawing the rest from reference TRBV7-2 and TRBJ2-5, the complete variable domain is GAGVSQSPSNKVTEKGKDVELRCDPISGHTALYWYRQSLGQGLEFLIYFQGNSAPDKSGLPSDRFSAERTGGSVSTLTIQRTQQEDSAVYLCASSSIETQYFGPGTRLLVL.

At least ten counts were recorded for this clonotype. This chain joins TRBV7-9 and TRBJ2-7, with D possibly matching TRBD2 (5 bases). CDR1 is SEHNR and CDR2 is FQNEAQ in the germline V gene (reference sequence). V was shortened by 0 bases and J by 5 bases, with 17 bases between the two germline ends. The CDR3 has 16 amino acids. The CDR3 DNA is TGTGCCAGCAGCTTAGCGAGGGAGCTGGGTTTAGACGAGCAGTACTTC. It is translated as CASSLARELGLDEQYF.

This clonotype has ten or more counts. The chain is built from TRBV20-1 and TRBJ2-1, with D hard to call. CDR3 length equals 14 residues. Per the germline V gene, CDR1 is DFQATT and CDR2 is SNEGSKA (reference sequence). V was trimmed by 5 bases and J by 8 bases, leaving 19 bases between them. CDR3 coding DNA: TGCAGTGCTGCCAGTCCCCTGGGTTACGATGAGCAGTTCTTC. It specifies CSAASPLGYDEQFF.

This chain links TRBV20-1 with TRBJ2-5; TRBD2 might be the D (5 bases). The ends were cut back, 0 bases at V and 6 bases at J, with 14 bases in the middle. Germline V CDR1 and CDR2: DFQATT, SNEGSKA (reference sequence). This CDR3 contains 14 residues. CDR3 nucleotide sequence: TGCAGTGCTAGAGATAGGAGAGGGAGCCAGACCCAGTACTTC. It translates to CSARDRRGSQTQYF.

This clonotype was seen only a few times. The chain joins TRBV20-1 to TRBJ2-5; 8 nucleotides line up with TRBD2. Germline V gene data show CDR1 as DFQATT and CDR2 as SNEGSKA (reference sequence). J lost 9 bases, V lost 3 bases, and 3 bases had no gene match. This CDR3 has 11 amino acids. Here the CDR3 reads CSASGGVAQYF. The CDR3 DNA sequence: TGCAGTGCTAGCGGGGGGGTGGCCCAGTACTTC.

This clonotype was seen a handful of times. V gene TRBV14 combines with J gene TRBJ2-1; 9 bases line up with TRBD1. Trimming at V came to 2 bases and at J to 3 bases, leaving 2 bases not matched to a gene. CDR3 size: 15 residues. Looked up from germline, CDR1 is SGHDN and CDR2 is FVKESK. DNA of the CDR3: TGTGCCAGCAGCCAACCGGGACAGGGCTACAATGAGCAGTTCTTC. Protein product: CASSQPGQGYNEQFF.

This sequence joins TRBV29-1 and TRBJ2-1, with D perhaps TRBD1 (6 bases). This CDR3 region has 12 residues. Between the trimmed V and J ends, which lost 6 bases and 6 bases, there was a span of 12 bases. In germline, CDR1 is SQVTM, CDR2 ANQGSEA. CDR3 nucleotide sequence: TGCAGCGTCTCAGGGGTATTCAATGAGCAGTTCTTC. Amino acid sequence: CSVSGVFNEQFF.

This clonotype was counted between two and nine times. The rearrangement joins TRBV15 to TRBJ2-5; 10 nucleotides match TRBD2. The CDR3 totals 13 residues. With V trimmed by 7 bases and J by 1 base, 0 bases remained unmatched. Germline V gene data show CDR1 as LNHNV and CDR2 as YYDKDF (reference sequence). The CDR3 loop is CATKREGQETQYF. The CDR3 DNA reads as TGTGCCACCAAGCGGGAGGGCCAAGAGACCCAGTACTTC.

This clonotype was seen more than once but under ten times. V gene TRBV7-9 combines with J gene TRBJ2-3; tentatively, D is TRBD2 (5 bases). V lost 3 bases and J lost 0, with 10 bases in between. The CDR3 is 15 amino acids. The germline V gene encodes CDR1 SEHNR and CDR2 FQNEAQ (reference sequence). The CDR3 nucleotides are TGTGCCAGCAGCTTTTGGGCTAGCAGCACAGATACGCAGTATTTT. Protein sequence: CASSFWASSTDTQYF.

In its sample, this clonotype was seen a few times. This rearrangement joins TRBV20-1 to TRBJ2-2; 10 bases align to TRBD2. The CDR3 consists of 16 residues. The J segment lost 4 bases and the V segment lost 4 bases, leaving 9 bases of the junction unmatched. CDR1 and CDR2 from the germline V gene are DFQATT and SNEGSKA (reference sequence). CDR3: CSAIPPAGGTTGELFF. The CDR3 region has the DNA TGCAGTGCTATACCTCCAGCGGGAGGGACCACCGGGGAGCTGTTTTTT.

As concerns this clonotype: Since a much larger clone is just one base distant, this may be a read error. The rearrangement joins TRBV27 to TRBJ2-1; 7 bases agree with TRBD2. The CDR3 covers 16 residues. After removal of 5 bases from V and 0 bases from J, the junction contained 7 bases not matched to a gene. CDR1 and CDR2 from the germline V gene are MNHEY and SMNVEV (reference sequence). CDR3 nucleotides: TGTGCCAGCAGTGATACCGGGACTATCTCCTACAATGAGCAGTTCTTC. This gives the protein CASSDTGTISYNEQFF.

This clonotype has ten or more counts. The CDR3 here is CASSRAGELFF. The DNA for the CDR3 is TGTGCCAGCAGCCGGGCCGGGGAGCTGTTTTTT. The V gene is TRBV3-1, the J gene TRBJ2-2; D remains unclear. The CDR3 length is 11 residues. V gave up 4 bases and J gave up 6 bases, with 3 bases separating them. The germline V gene has CDR1 LGHDT and CDR2 YNNKEL (reference sequence).

The sample holds many counts of this clonotype. The chain recombines TRBV20-1 with TRBJ1-5; 7 positions match TRBD1. J gave up 3 bases and V 6 bases, and 5 bases lay outside the gene matches. In germline, CDR1 is DFQATT, CDR2 SNEGSKA (reference sequence). The CDR3 sequence is 13 residues long. Written as DNA, the CDR3 is TGCAGTGCGAGAACAGGGGCCAATCAGCCCCAGCATTTT. This encodes CSARTGANQPQHF.

The genes are TRBV7-2 and TRBJ1-2, with D tentatively TRBD1 (5 bases). The CDR3 is made up of 14 amino acids. CDR1 and CDR2 (germline): SGHTA, FQGNSA. Trimming pared 3 bases from V and 7 bases from J, leaving 15 bases between. This CDR3 reads CASSFGQGGSGYTF. The CDR3 bases are TGTGCCAGCAGCTTTGGCCAGGGCGGCTCTGGCTACACCTTC.

The sample holds many counts of this clonotype. The chain is built from TRBV30 and TRBJ1-1, with D maybe TRBD1 (5 bases). This CDR3 has 13 amino acids. V lost 3 bases and J lost 5, with 13 bases in between. Germline-derived CDR1 and CDR2 are GTSNPN and SVGIG (reference sequence). The CDR3, as DNA: TGTGCCTGGAGAGGGACCCGATTGACTGAAGCTTTCTTT. This codes for CAWRGTRLTEAFF.

The V gene is TRBV7-2, the J gene TRBJ2-7; 9 nucleotides agree with TRBD2. The CDR3 covers 14 residues. J was trimmed by 5 bases and V by 2 bases; bases with no gene match: 4. The V gene's germline CDR1 is SGHTA and CDR2 FQGNSA. CDR3 protein: CASSLTSGSDEQYF. The CDR3 nucleotides are TGTGCCAGCAGCTTAACTAGCGGGTCGGACGAGCAGTACTTC.

This clonotype was seen ten or more times. The V and J genes are TRBV10-3 and TRBJ1-1; 8 bases align to TRBD1. This CDR3 has 18 amino acids. CDR1 is ENHRY and CDR2 is SYGVKD in the germline V gene. Trimming removed 2 bases from V and 4 bases from J; junction bases left unmatched: 15. The CDR3 spells CAISEQLGQGGRTTEAFF. CDR3 nucleotides: TGTGCCATCAGTGAGCAACTAGGACAGGGAGGACGTACCACTGAAGCTTTCTTT.

The rearrangement uses TRBV24-1 and TRBJ2-7; the D gene is possibly TRBD1 (5 bases). This CDR3 is 17 amino acids long. Trimming removed 1 base from V and 2 bases from J, with 17 bases in between. Germline CDR1 and CDR2: KGHDR and SFDVKD. CDR3 nucleotides: TGTGCCACCAGTGATTTACCCCTGGACAAGGTAACCTACGAGCAGTACTTC. Protein: CATSDLPLDKVTYEQYF.

In its sample, this clonotype was seen many times. This chain links TRBV10-3 with TRBJ2-5, with D hard to call. Germline V gene sequence: CDR1 ENHRY, CDR2 SYGVKD. V shed 0 bases and J shed 3 bases, with 8 bases lying between them. The CDR3 runs to 14 residues. The CDR3 region is CAISESNRKETQYF. CDR3 sequence (DNA): TGTGCCATCAGTGAGTCGAACAGAAAAGAGACCCAGTACTTC.

This clonotype was counted at least ten times. J is TRBJ2-1 and V is TRBV2; 12 nucleotides line up with TRBD2. The V gene's germline CDR1 is SNHLY and CDR2 FYNNEI. This CDR3 spans 15 amino acids. J gave up 9 bases and V 6 bases, and 9 bases lay outside the gene matches. CDR3: CASRRTSGKSIEQFF. CDR3 coding DNA: TGTGCCAGCAGAAGGACTAGCGGGAAAAGTATTGAGCAGTTCTTC.

This clonotype was counted ten times or more. The chain joins TRBV20-1 to TRBJ2-7, with 11 bases lining up with TRBD2. Germline CDR1 DFQATT, CDR2 SNEGSKA (reference sequence). This CDR3 spans 14 amino acids. With 6 bases clipped from V and 2 bases from J, the junction kept 6 bases outside the gene matches. CDR3 nucleotides: TGCAGTGCCAGGCCGGGACTAGCGGCCTACGAGCAGTACTTC. This encodes CSARPGLAAYEQYF.

The V call is TRBV6-4, the J call TRBJ2-3; 16 bases fit TRBD2. CDR3 length: 22 residues. The trim removed 6 bases at V and 6 bases at J, leaving 24 bases unmatched. The germline V gene has CDR1 MRHNA and CDR2 SNTAGT. The CDR3 nucleotides are TGTGCCAGCAGAACGGGACAGTGGATCGGGACTAGCGGGAGGGTGAGGAAGGATACGCAGTATTTT. Protein: CASRTGQWIGTSGRVRKDTQYF.

This clonotype has ten or more counts. This CDR3 is CSAPGGAGTGELFF. DNA for the CDR3: TGCAGCGCCCCAGGGGGCGCCGGCACCGGGGAGCTGTTTTTT. The J gene is TRBJ2-2, the V gene TRBV29-1, with TRBD1 identical over 8 bases. J lost 4 bases, V lost 7 bases, and 8 bases had no gene match. CDR3 length: 14 amino acids. Germline V lookup: CDR1 SQVTM, CDR2 ANQGSEA.

This clonotype has a handful of counts. This sequence joins TRBV12-3 or TRBV12-4 and TRBJ1-5, with unresolved D. The CDR3 runs 18 residues. V was cut by 2 bases and J by 0 bases, with 17 bases left in between. The CDR3 DNA reads as TGTGCCAGCAGTTTAAGGGTTCTCTTGGGCAATAGCAATCAGCCCCAGCATTTT. It codes for CASSLRVLLGNSNQPQHF.

This clonotype was seen just once. V usage is TRBV5-5 and J usage is TRBJ2-3, with a tentative D call TRBD2 (6 bases). The CDR3 spans 15 residues. Trimming left V 1 base short and J 4 bases short, with 13 bases between. CDR1 is SGHKS and CDR2 is YYEKEE in the germline V gene (reference sequence). The chain's CDR3 is CASSLKGREADTQYF. CDR3 in DNA: TGTGCCAGCAGCTTGAAAGGGCGGGAAGCAGATACGCAGTATTTT.